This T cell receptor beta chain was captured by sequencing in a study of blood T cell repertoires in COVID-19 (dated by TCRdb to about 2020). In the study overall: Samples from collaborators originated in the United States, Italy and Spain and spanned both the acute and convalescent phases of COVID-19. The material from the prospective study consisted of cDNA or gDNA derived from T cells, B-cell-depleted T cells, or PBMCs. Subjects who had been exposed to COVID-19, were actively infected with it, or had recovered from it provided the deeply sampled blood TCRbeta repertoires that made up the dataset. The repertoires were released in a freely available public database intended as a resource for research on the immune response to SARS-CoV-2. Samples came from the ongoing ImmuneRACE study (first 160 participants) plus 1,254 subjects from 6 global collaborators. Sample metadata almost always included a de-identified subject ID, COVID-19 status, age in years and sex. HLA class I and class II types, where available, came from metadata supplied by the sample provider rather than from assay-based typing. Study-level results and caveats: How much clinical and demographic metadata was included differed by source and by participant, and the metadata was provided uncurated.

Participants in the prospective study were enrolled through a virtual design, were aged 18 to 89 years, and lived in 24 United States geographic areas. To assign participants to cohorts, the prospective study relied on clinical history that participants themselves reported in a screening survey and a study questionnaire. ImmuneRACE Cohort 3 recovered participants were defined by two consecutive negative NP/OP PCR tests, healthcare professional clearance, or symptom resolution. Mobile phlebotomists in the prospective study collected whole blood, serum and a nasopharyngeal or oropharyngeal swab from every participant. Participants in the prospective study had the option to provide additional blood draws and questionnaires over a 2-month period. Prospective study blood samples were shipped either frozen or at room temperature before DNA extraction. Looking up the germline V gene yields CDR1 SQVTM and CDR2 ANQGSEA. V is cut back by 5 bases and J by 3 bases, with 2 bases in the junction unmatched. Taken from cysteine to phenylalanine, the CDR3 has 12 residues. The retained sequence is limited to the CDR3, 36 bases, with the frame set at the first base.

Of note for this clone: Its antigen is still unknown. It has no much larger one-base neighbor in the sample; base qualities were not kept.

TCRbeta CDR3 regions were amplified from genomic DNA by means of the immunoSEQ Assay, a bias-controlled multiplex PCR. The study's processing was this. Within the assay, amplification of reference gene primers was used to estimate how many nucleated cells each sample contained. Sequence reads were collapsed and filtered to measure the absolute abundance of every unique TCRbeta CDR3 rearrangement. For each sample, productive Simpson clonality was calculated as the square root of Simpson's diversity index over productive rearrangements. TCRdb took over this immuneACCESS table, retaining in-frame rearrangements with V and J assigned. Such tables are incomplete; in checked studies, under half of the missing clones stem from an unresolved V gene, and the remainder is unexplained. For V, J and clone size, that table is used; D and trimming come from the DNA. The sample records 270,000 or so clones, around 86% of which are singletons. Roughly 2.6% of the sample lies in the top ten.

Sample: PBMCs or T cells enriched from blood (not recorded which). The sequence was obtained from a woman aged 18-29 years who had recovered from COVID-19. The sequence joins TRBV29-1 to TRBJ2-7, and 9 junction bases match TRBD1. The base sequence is TGCAGCGTTCAGACAGGGGGCTACGAGCAGTACTTC. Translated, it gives CSVQTGGYEQYF.